One and the same sample provided the 3 T cell receptor beta chains below, sequenced in a study of shared clonotypes between healthy human individuals. Repertoires were generated with immunoSEQ multiplex PCR, while TCRdb's copy carries only in-frame clones and drops some. This sample yields around 2.1 million clones, of which approximately 96% are seen a single time; 0.1% to 0.15% belongs to the top ten. Sequencing used naive CD4+ T cells sorted from blood. Subset given: CD45RA+ positively selected. The receptor set was obtained from a man younger than 35 in good health.

The J gene is TRBJ1-2, the V gene TRBV6-6; no firm D call. Germline-derived CDR1 and CDR2 are MNHNY and SVGAGI (reference sequence). The CDR3 is 14 amino acids. Trimming cost V 5 bases and J 2 bases, with 12 bases left between them. The CDR3 region has the DNA TGTGCCAGCAGTCGGGTCGGGTCAAACTATGGCTACACCTTC. Protein product: CASSRVGSNYGYTF.

The CDR3 coding sequence is TGTGCCAGCAGCTTAGAGGCTAGCGGGGCCTACGAGCAGTACTTC. Translated: CASSLEASGAYEQYF. V usage is TRBV11-2 and J usage is TRBJ2-7; TRBD2 aligns across 9 bases. The CDR3 is 15 amino acids. Trimming cost V 0 bases and J 2 bases; bases outside gene matches: 2. The germline CDR1 and CDR2 sequences are SGHAT and FQNNGV.

In this sample, this clone turned up once. The V call is TRBV11-2, the J call TRBJ2-7; either TRBD1 or TRBD2 may supply D (5 bases each). The CDR3 has 15 residues. Per germline, CDR1 SGHAT and CDR2 FQNNGV. V was cut by 5 bases and J by 0 bases, with 14 bases left in between. In DNA, the CDR3 is TGTGCCAGCAGCCGAGACGGGGCGAGCTCCTACGAGCAGTACTTC. Residues: CASSRDGASSYEQYF.